The 18 T cell receptor beta chains in this list originate from one sample, sequenced in a study of T cells in Graves' hyperthyroidism and ophthalmopathy. Amplified regions were TCR beta CDR3 sequences from RNA transcripts. TCR CDR3 underwent first-round RT-PCR with the HTBI primer set. Using its own MiXCR run on the multiplex PCR reads, TCRdb lists one record per CDR3 protein. The sample includes around 600,000 distinct CDR3 sequences, about 15% of them seen just once. The specimen was blood. These receptors were taken from a woman between 45 and 65 years old with Graves' ophthalmopathy.

This clonotype has just a few counts. The V and J genes are TRBV12-3 or TRBV12-4 and TRBJ2-1; 8 nucleotides line up with TRBD2. CDR3 length: 14 residues. V was pared by 1 base and J by 7 bases, with 3 bases of the junction left unmatched. The CDR3 nucleotides are TGTGCCAGCAGTTTAGGGGTAGCGGGGAATGAGCAGTTCTTC. It is translated as CASSLGVAGNEQFF.

The genes are TRBV9 and TRBJ2-1, with D hard to call. Trimming took off 0 bases at V and 4 bases at J, with 14 bases between the two ends. The CDR3 sequence is 16 residues long. CDR1 SGDLS and CDR2 YYNGEE come from the germline V gene. CDR3 nucleotide sequence: TGTGCCAGCAGCGTAGAGGTCGGAATTACTTACAATGAGCAGTTCTTC. It is translated as CASSVEVGITYNEQFF.

This clonotype showed up many times. This chain connects TRBV28 to TRBJ2-2, with D possibly TRBD2 on 6 matching bases. The CDR3 contains 15 residues. Per germline, CDR1 MDHEN and CDR2 SYDVKM. Written as DNA, the CDR3 is TGTGCGAGTCGCACCGGGACTCCCAACACCGGGGAGCTGTTTTTT. It yields the protein CASRTGTPNTGELFF.

This clonotype has just a few counts. This chain connects TRBV7-8 to TRBJ1-2; D remains unclear. V dropped 1 base and J dropped 1 base, with 7 bases sitting between them. Germline V gene lookup returns CDR1 SGHVS and CDR2 FQNEAQ. There are 14 residues in the CDR3. CDR3 coding DNA: TGTGCCAGCAGCTTAGTCAGCTTTAACTATGGCTACACCTTC. This encodes CASSLVSFNYGYTF.

At least ten counts were recorded for this clonotype. V is TRBV5-1 and J is TRBJ2-2; 8 bases agree with TRBD1. This CDR3 region has 15 residues. In germline, CDR1 is SGHRS, CDR2 YFSETQ. V lost 4 bases to trimming and J lost 7 bases; unmatched junction nucleotides: 9. The CDR3 DNA reads as TGCGCCAGCAGCCCCCAGACAGGGGCGGGCGGGGAGCTGTTTTTT. It is translated as CASSPQTGAGGELFF.

This clonotype was found a few times. V gene TRBV19 combines with J gene TRBJ2-1; D unresolved. This CDR3 region has 11 residues. Trimming removed 3 bases at V and 9 bases at J, with 6 bases between. CDR1 is LNHDA and CDR2 is SQIVND in the germline V gene (reference sequence). The CDR3 DNA is TGTGCCAGTAGTATGGACGGTGAGCAGTTCTTC. Its protein product is CASSMDGEQFF.

This clonotype occurred many times. The chain couples TRBV6-1 to TRBJ1-1; perhaps TRBD1 as D (6 bases). The germline V and J ends were trimmed by 11 bases and 1 base, with 23 bases remaining between them. The CDR3 has 16 amino acids. Germline CDR1 reads MNHNS; CDR2 reads SASEGT. This CDR3 reads CAGRYWAGDPNTEAFF. In DNA form, the CDR3 reads TGTGCCGGTCGCTATTGGGCAGGGGACCCGAACACTGAAGCTTTCTTT.

This chain links TRBV24-1 with TRBJ2-1, with 13 bases that match TRBD2. The CDR3 consists of 15 residues. Germline CDR1 is KGHDR and CDR2 is SFDVKD. V gave up 5 bases and J gave up 7 bases; unmatched junction bases: 4. The CDR3 sequence is CATSGKTSGRNEQFF. CDR3 DNA: TGTGCCACCAGTGGCAAGACTAGCGGGAGGAATGAGCAGTTCTTC.

This clonotype showed up just a few times. V gene TRBV6-1 combines with J gene TRBJ1-4, with TRBD1 matching 9 bases. This CDR3 region has 16 residues. Germline CDR1 is MNHNS and CDR2 is SASEGT. J gave up 0 bases and V 4 bases, and 3 bases lay outside the gene matches. The CDR3 bases are TGTGCCAGCAGTGCTCGGACAGGGGCAACTAATGAAAAACTGTTTTTT. Amino acid sequence: CASSARTGATNEKLFF.

This clonotype was observed at least ten times. The gene calls are TRBV6-2 or TRBV6-3 and TRBJ2-1, with 8 nucleotides matching TRBD2. Germline loops: CDR1 MNHEY, CDR2 SVGEGT. This CDR3 is built from 18 residues. J was trimmed by 3 bases and V by 8 bases; bases with no gene match: 18. The CDR3 sequence is CASHHTDRTAGDYNEQFF. CDR3 nucleotides: TGTGCCAGCCATCACACCGACCGGACAGCGGGGGACTACAATGAGCAGTTCTTC.

The table lists this clonotype with many counts. CDR3: CASSLVAAGGRKWISAQETQYF. The CDR3 bases are TGTGCCAGCAGCTTAGTTGCAGCGGGAGGGAGAAAGTGGATTTCAGCCCAAGAGACCCAGTACTTC. The rearrangement joins TRBV7-8 to TRBJ2-5; TRBD2 matches 10 bases. Germline lookup yields CDR1 SGHVS and CDR2 FQNEAQ. The CDR3 is 22 amino acids. Unmatched junction bases numbered 21, after V lost 1 base and J lost 1 base.

The gene calls are TRBV6-1 and TRBJ2-5, with D unclear. The CDR3 spans 15 residues. V lost 6 bases and J 5 bases, leaving 19 bases between the germline ends. The germline CDR1 and CDR2 sequences are MNHNS and SASEGT. DNA for the CDR3: TGTGCCAGCAGCCCCCGGGCCAGGAGTTTGGAGACCCAGTACTTC. Protein: CASSPRARSLETQYF.

This clonotype showed up many times. The chain joins TRBV7-6 to TRBJ1-1; possibly TRBD1 for D (5 bases). Deletions cut 2 bases from V and 3 bases from J, with 19 bases between. Germline values: CDR1 SGHVS, CDR2 FNYEAQ. The CDR3 is 17 residues long. In nucleotides, the CDR3 is TGTGCCAGCAGCTTACGGACCCCAGGGTATACGGACACTGAAGCTTTCTTT. This sequence encodes CASSLRTPGYTDTEAFF.

This clonotype was observed many times. The CDR3 bases are TGTGCCAGCAGCCAGGACAGGGGAGGCAATGAGCAGTTCTTC. It translates to CASSQDRGGNEQFF. The chain uses TRBV5-6 and TRBJ2-1; 9 bases agree with TRBD1. Germline CDR1 SGHDT, CDR2 YYEEEE. V dropped 4 bases and J dropped 6; count of bases not matched to a gene: 5. This CDR3 spans 14 amino acids.

This clonotype was seen a handful of times. V is TRBV6-2 or TRBV6-3 and J is TRBJ2-1; D unresolved. The CDR3 consists of 11 residues. V was trimmed by 0 bases and J by 9 bases, leaving 3 bases between them. The germline V gene has CDR1 MNHEY and CDR2 SVGEGT. The CDR3 spells CASSYSLEQFF. In nucleotides, the CDR3 is TGTGCCAGCAGTTACTCTCTTGAGCAGTTCTTC.

A few counts support this clonotype. The V gene is TRBV6-2 or TRBV6-3, the J gene TRBJ2-1, with D uncertain. This CDR3 is built from 14 residues. V shed 7 bases and J shed 6 bases, with 16 bases lying between them. From germline, CDR1 is MNHEY and CDR2 SVGEGT. The chain's CDR3 is CASTYPGLGNEQFF. The DNA for the CDR3 is TGTGCCAGCACCTATCCTGGGCTGGGCAATGAGCAGTTCTTC.

This chain joins TRBV7-9 and TRBJ2-1; D gene ambiguous. This CDR3 spans 13 amino acids. V gave up 1 base and J gave up 9 bases, with 10 bases separating them. Per the germline V gene, CDR1 is SEHNR and CDR2 is FQNEAQ (reference sequence). The CDR3 loop is CASSLDWGSEQFF. The CDR3 coding sequence is TGTGCCAGCAGCTTAGATTGGGGAAGTGAGCAGTTCTTC.

In its sample, this clonotype was seen many times. This rearrangement joins TRBV20-1 to TRBJ2-1, with D perhaps TRBD2 (5 bases). V was clipped by 5 bases and J by 8 bases, with 13 bases between them. This CDR3 is 12 amino acids long. The germline V gene has CDR1 DFQATT and CDR2 SNEGSKA (reference sequence). The chain's CDR3 is CSASLVIDEQFF. The CDR3 DNA reads TGCAGTGCTTCACTAGTTATCGATGAGCAGTTCTTC.